Below, 4 T cell receptor beta chains from the same sample are listed, as sequenced in a study of T cell repertoires in cytomegalovirus infection. No antigen has been identified for these receptors. TCRdb analysed the reads with MiXCR anew, one entry per CDR3 protein. The sample lists under 500,000 distinct CDR3 sequences, about 42% occurring once. Sequences were derived from cultured PBMCs, sampled from culture after CMV antigen stimulation. All receptors come from a human donor in good health (CMV status not recorded). Some clones in this sample may be carry-over from other donors' samples.

V and J are TRBV18 and TRBJ2-5; 11 bases line up with TRBD1. CDR1 and CDR2 (germline): KGHSH, LQKENI. Trimming removed 4 bases from V and 5 bases from J; junction bases left unmatched: 3. The CDR3 covers 14 residues. This CDR3 reads CASSQDRGHETQYF. As DNA, the CDR3 is TGTGCCAGCTCACAGGACAGGGGGCATGAGACCCAGTACTTC.

The J gene is TRBJ1-1, the V gene TRBV7-4; D remains unclear. This CDR3 has 13 residues. V lost 3 bases to trimming and J lost 8 bases, with 13 bases between them. Germline CDR1 and CDR2: SGHVT and SQSDAQ. The chain's CDR3 is CASSFEATHEAFF. The CDR3 DNA follows: TGTGCCAGCAGCTTCGAGGCGACACACGAAGCTTTCTTT.

This chain connects TRBV30 to TRBJ2-4; 9 nucleotides agree with TRBD2. The CDR3 loop spans 14 amino acids. Germline CDR1 reads GTSNPN; CDR2 reads SVGIG (reference sequence). The trim removed 5 bases at V and 6 bases at J, leaving 8 bases unmatched. CDR3 sequence (DNA): TGTGCCTGGGGGGAAGCGGGAGGAGGAAACATTCAGTACTTC. It is translated as CAWGEAGGGNIQYF. Based on the CDR3 plus reference TRBV30 and TRBJ2-4, the full variable domain is SQTIHQWPATLVQPVGSPLSLECTVEGTSNPNLYWYRQAAGRGLQLLFYSVGIGQISSEVPQNLSASRPQDRQFILSSKKLLLSDSGFYLCAWGEAGGGNIQYFGAGTRLSVL.

The table lists this clonotype with many counts. The rearrangement links TRBV7-2 to TRBJ1-5; D is undetermined. The CDR3 covers 13 residues. Trimming removed 3 bases at V and 7 bases at J, with 10 bases between. From germline, CDR1 is SGHTA and CDR2 FQGNSA. The CDR3 nucleotides read TGTGCCAGCAGCTTCAGGCCAGAACAGCCCCAGCATTTT. As protein: CASSFRPEQPQHF.